The 18 T cell receptor beta chains below were found in one sample sequenced in a study of blood T cell repertoires in COVID-19. TCRdb's table, derived via immunoSEQ multiplex PCR, lists solely in-frame clones and lacks some. The data show about 46,000 clones, under 90% seen once. Input material: peripheral blood. The receptors derive from a man in his sixties with acute or convalescent COVID-19.

CDR3 DNA sequence: TGTGCCAGCAGCTATCAACAGGGAGGGAGCACAGATACGCAGTATTTT. This encodes CASSYQQGGSTDTQYF. The chain couples TRBV7-2 to TRBJ2-3, with D possibly being TRBD2 (7 bases). This CDR3 contains 16 residues. Germline V gene sequence: CDR1 SGHTA, CDR2 FQGNSA. Trimming took off 4 bases at V and 0 bases at J, with 14 bases between the two ends. The whole variable domain, filled in from reference TRBV7-2 and TRBJ2-3, reads GAGVSQSPSNKVTEKGKDVELRCDPISGHTALYWYRQSLGQGLEFLIYFQGNSAPDKSGLPSDRFSAERTGGSVSTLTIQRTQQEDSAVYLCASSYQQGGSTDTQYFGPGTRLTVL.

The V and J genes are TRBV9 and TRBJ1-1, with a tentative D call TRBD1 (5 bases). The germline V and J ends were trimmed by 0 bases and 3 bases, with 12 bases remaining between them. Germline values: CDR1 SGDLS, CDR2 YYNGEE. The CDR3 loop spans 15 amino acids. CDR3 amino acids: CASSVDDGGDTEAFF. In DNA, the CDR3 is TGTGCCAGCAGCGTAGATGACGGGGGGGACACTGAAGCTTTCTTT.

The chain couples TRBV2 to TRBJ2-2, with 8 bases lining up with TRBD1. This CDR3 has 15 amino acids. V trimming: 7 bases; J trimming: 0 bases; junction bases outside the gene matches: 4. Germline CDR1 is SNHLY and CDR2 is FYNNEI. CDR3 loop: CASNGQGSNTGELFF. The DNA of the CDR3 is TGTGCCAGCAATGGACAGGGATCGAACACCGGGGAGCTGTTTTTT.

V and J are TRBV11-3 and TRBJ1-3; TRBD1 aligns across 8 bases. In germline, CDR1 is SGHNT, CDR2 YENEEA. Losses at the gene ends were 5 bases for V and 6 bases for J; bases not matched to a gene: 9. The CDR3 has 15 amino acids. This chain's CDR3 is CASSRTGQGENTIYF. For the CDR3, the DNA is TGTGCCAGCAGCCGTACTGGACAGGGTGAAAACACCATATATTTT.

This chain links TRBV11-1 with TRBJ1-2, with 9 bases lining up with TRBD1. Trimming at V came to 1 base and at J to 7 bases, leaving 7 bases not matched to a gene. CDR1 and CDR2 from the germline V gene are SGHAT and FQDESV (reference sequence). The CDR3 has 15 amino acids. The CDR3: CASSLEPTGGSGYTF. The CDR3, as DNA: TGTGCCAGCAGCTTAGAGCCGACAGGGGGATCTGGCTACACCTTC.

The rearrangement uses TRBV2 and TRBJ1-6; TRBD1 matches 7 bases. The CDR3 has 14 amino acids. Germline loops: CDR1 SNHLY, CDR2 FYNNEI. V lost 7 bases to trimming and J lost 9 bases; unmatched junction nucleotides: 9. The DNA for the CDR3 is TGTGCCAGCAAAGGGGGCATCGTTGGTTCACCCCTCCACTTT. It encodes CASKGGIVGSPLHF.

This chain connects TRBV9 to TRBJ1-3; D ambiguous. V shed 0 bases and J shed 4 bases, with 11 bases lying between them. This CDR3 is 15 amino acids long. CDR1 is SGDLS, CDR2 YYNGEE, per germline. Here the CDR3 reads CASSVAGSGGNTIYF. CDR3 bases: TGTGCCAGCAGCGTAGCGGGGAGTGGAGGAAACACCATATATTTT.

The chain combines TRBV28 with TRBJ1-6; TRBD1 aligns across 10 bases. V lost 5 bases and J lost 10; bases outside the gene matches: 8. There are 15 residues in the CDR3. Per germline, CDR1 MDHEN and CDR2 SYDVKM. The CDR3 DNA follows: TGTGCCAGCAGTGGAGGAGGGACAGGGGACTCACCCCTCCACTTT. Protein: CASSGGGTGDSPLHF.

V and J are TRBV19 and TRBJ2-7; a possible D gene is TRBD2 (5 bases). The ends were cut back, 5 bases at V and 6 bases at J, with 8 bases in the middle. Germline loops: CDR1 LNHDA, CDR2 SQIVND (reference sequence). This CDR3 is 11 amino acids long. The CDR3: CASSPGGEQYF. For the CDR3, the DNA is TGTGCCAGTAGTCCCGGAGGCGAGCAGTACTTC.

The rearrangement links TRBV10-2 to TRBJ1-1; 10 bases are shared with TRBD1. This CDR3 spans 15 amino acids. The junction had 8 bases not matched to a gene; V was cut back by 8 bases and J by 2 bases. CDR1 is WSHSY, CDR2 SAAADI, per germline. The CDR3: CASHKTGGLNTEAFF. DNA of the CDR3: TGCGCCAGCCACAAGACAGGGGGCTTAAACACTGAAGCTTTCTTT.

This clone came up once. The chain couples TRBV7-3 to TRBJ1-6; no firm D call. Between the trimmed V and J ends, which lost 1 base and 0 bases, there was a span of 4 bases. CDR1 SGHTA and CDR2 FQGTGA come from the germline V gene. The CDR3 totals 15 residues. The CDR3 sequence is CASSLSSSYNSPLHF. The CDR3 bases are TGTGCCAGCAGCTTAAGCAGCTCCTATAATTCACCCCTCCACTTT.

The CDR3 sequence is CASSLGGLGGYTF. DNA of the CDR3: TGCGCCAGCAGCTTAGGAGGGCTGGGTGGCTACACCTTC. This sequence joins TRBV5-1 and TRBJ1-2; D is unresolved. This CDR3 is 13 amino acids long. Trimming shortened V by 2 bases and J by 7 bases, and 12 bases separated the two germline ends. In germline, CDR1 is SGHRS, CDR2 YFSETQ.

The genes are TRBV11-2 and TRBJ2-1, with 13 bases fitting TRBD2. The germline V gene encodes CDR1 SGHAT and CDR2 FQNNGV. V gave up 4 bases and J gave up 8 bases; unmatched junction bases: 5. This CDR3 spans 15 amino acids. The CDR3: CASSSGLAGVDEQFF. As DNA, the CDR3 is TGTGCCAGCAGCTCTGGACTAGCGGGGGTGGATGAGCAGTTCTTC.

J is TRBJ1-3 and V is TRBV5-1, with a tentative D call TRBD1 (6 bases). Trimming removed 0 bases from V and 4 bases from J, with 17 bases in between. CDR1 is SGHRS, CDR2 YFSETQ, per germline. The CDR3 sequence is 17 residues long. CDR3 nucleotides: TGCGCCAGCAGCTTGGCCCCCAGGGGAGACTCCGGAAACACCATATATTTT. As protein: CASSLAPRGDSGNTIYF. The full variable domain, in which reference TRBV5-1 and TRBJ1-3 provide the parts outside the CDR3, is KAGVTQTPRYLIKTRGQQVTLSCSPISGHRSVSWYQQTPGQGLQFLFEYFSETQRNKGNFPGRFSGRQFSNSRSEMNVSTLELGDSALYLCASSLAPRGDSGNTIYFGEGSWLTVV.

The CDR3 sequence is CASSATGNGYTF. In nucleotides, the CDR3 is TGCGCCAGCAGTGCGACAGGGAATGGCTACACCTTC. The chain links TRBV10-1 to TRBJ1-2, with 7 bases matching TRBD1. The trim removed 4 bases at V and 6 bases at J, leaving 2 bases unmatched. The CDR3 has 12 amino acids. Germline V gene data show CDR1 as WNHNN and CDR2 as SYGVQD (reference sequence).

The rearrangement joins TRBV29-1 to TRBJ1-2; D ambiguous. Trimming stripped 3 bases from V and 8 bases from J, with 10 bases between. Germline CDR1 is SQVTM and CDR2 is ANQGSEA. The CDR3 covers 11 residues. The CDR3 nucleotides read TGCAGCGTTGAGGGCCCGGCCGGCTACACCTTC. It yields the protein CSVEGPAGYTF.

The chain employs TRBV30 and TRBJ1-1; unclear D gene. Germline V gene data show CDR1 as GTSNPN and CDR2 as SVGIG (reference sequence). This CDR3 is 13 amino acids long. Trimming cost V 2 bases and J 0 bases, with 7 bases left between them. This CDR3 is CAWSFTVNTEAFF. In DNA form, the CDR3 reads TGTGCCTGGAGTTTCACAGTGAACACTGAAGCTTTCTTT. The whole variable domain, filled in from reference TRBV30 and TRBJ1-1, reads SQTIHQWPATLVQPVGSPLSLECTVEGTSNPNLYWYRQAAGRGLQLLFYSVGIGQISSEVPQNLSASRPQDRQFILSSKKLLLSDSGFYLCAWSFTVNTEAFFGQGTRLTVV.

The chain joins TRBV27 to TRBJ1-4; 7 bases map to TRBD1. The CDR3 covers 14 residues. Looked up from germline, CDR1 is MNHEY and CDR2 is SMNVEV (reference sequence). Unmatched junction bases numbered 7, after V lost 5 bases and J lost 7 bases. The CDR3 DNA reads as TGTGCCAGCAGTCTCAACCGGGACAGTGAAAAACTGTTTTTT. Encoded protein: CASSLNRDSEKLFF.